The 20 T cell receptor beta chains listed next were all sequenced from one sample in a study of cytomegalovirus exposure and HLA in healthy donors. Researchers ran the PCR with 60 Vbeta and 13 Jbeta primers. Only in-frame clones appear in the TCRdb table, and some are missing; sequencing was by immunoSEQ multiplex PCR. The sample has about 260,000 clones, approximately 84% seen once. The specimen sequenced was PBMCs. The origin of the receptors is a woman aged 35 to 49 in good health and CMV-seropositive.

The chain has TRBV9 and TRBJ1-3; no firm D call. Germline V gene lookup returns CDR1 SGDLS and CDR2 YYNGEE. The CDR3 extends over 15 amino acids. V was shortened by 8 bases and J by 0 bases, with 15 bases between the two germline ends. Here the CDR3 reads CASGGRGSSGNTIYF. In DNA, the CDR3 is TGTGCCAGTGGAGGAAGAGGGAGCTCTGGAAACACCATATATTTT.

The J gene is TRBJ2-4, the V gene TRBV6-1; D remains unclear. Germline V gene sequence: CDR1 MNHNS, CDR2 SASEGT. CDR3 length: 16 amino acids. Trimming removed 1 base at V and 2 bases at J, with 12 bases between. The CDR3 loop is CASSEGLARTKNIQYF. For the CDR3, the DNA is TGTGCCAGCAGTGAAGGGCTGGCCAGGACCAAAAACATTCAGTACTTC.

The chain links TRBV10-3 to TRBJ1-2; a possible D gene is TRBD1 (5 bases). This CDR3 region has 13 residues. Trimming removed 4 bases from V and 1 base from J, with 7 bases in between. Germline CDR1 and CDR2: ENHRY and SYGVKD. CDR3 coding DNA: TGTGCCATCAGTGCAGGGATTAACTATGGCTACACCTTC. Translated: CAISAGINYGYTF.

This chain connects TRBV28 to TRBJ2-7, with D possibly matching TRBD1 (6 bases). CDR1 and CDR2 (germline): MDHEN, SYDVKM. This CDR3 has 13 residues. V lost 3 bases, J lost 11 bases, and 17 bases lay in between. CDR3 in DNA: TGTGCCAGCAGTTTCCCACCTACAGGGAAGAAGTACTTC. Protein product: CASSFPPTGKKYF.

The chain employs TRBV30 and TRBJ2-3; TRBD1 agrees at 8 bases. Trimming at V came to 5 bases and at J to 3 bases, leaving 4 bases not matched to a gene. CDR1 is GTSNPN, CDR2 SVGIG, per germline (reference sequence). The CDR3 contains 13 residues. The CDR3 sequence: CAWGQGFTDTQYF. CDR3 in DNA: TGTGCCTGGGGACAGGGTTTTACAGATACGCAGTATTTT.

The chain joins TRBV15 to TRBJ2-5; D uncertain. V lost 4 bases to trimming and J lost 4 bases, with 10 bases between them. This CDR3 comprises 13 residues. CDR1 LNHNV and CDR2 YYDKDF come from the germline V gene (reference sequence). This CDR3 is CATSNTQLETQYF. CDR3 DNA: TGTGCCACCAGCAATACACAGCTAGAGACCCAGTACTTC.

The chain combines TRBV9 with TRBJ2-2, with D possibly TRBD1 on 6 matching bases. CDR1 SGDLS and CDR2 YYNGEE come from the germline V gene. V was trimmed by 1 base and J by 3 bases, leaving 22 bases between them. This CDR3 is built from 19 residues. CDR3 coding DNA: TGTGCCAGCAGCGTACCACTCAACACAGGGACATTGGACACCGGGGAGCTGTTTTTT. It encodes CASSVPLNTGTLDTGELFF.

This chain uses TRBV9 with TRBJ2-1; possibly TRBD2 for D (6 bases). CDR3 size: 14 residues. Germline CDR1 and CDR2: SGDLS and YYNGEE. V lost 2 bases and J lost 9, with 15 bases in between. Written as DNA, the CDR3 is TGTGCCAGCAGCGTGACCGGGACTTCACCTGAGCAGTTCTTC. This sequence encodes CASSVTGTSPEQFF. The entire variable domain, with the rest obtained from reference TRBV9 and TRBJ2-1, is as follows: DSGVTQTPKHLITATGQRVTLRCSPRSGDLSVYWYQQSLDQGLQFLIQYYNGEERAKGNILERFSAQQFPDLHSELNLSSLELGDSALYFCASSVTGTSPEQFFGPGTRLTVL.

The chain carries TRBV9 and TRBJ2-7, with D tentatively TRBD2 (5 bases). Germline V CDR1 and CDR2: SGDLS, YYNGEE. CDR3 size: 15 residues. V was pared by 0 bases and J by 0 bases, with 10 bases between. The DNA for the CDR3 is TGTGCCAGCAGCGTAGGAGCGGCGCCCTCCTACGAGCAGTACTTC. It codes for CASSVGAAPSYEQYF.

This clone was counted between two and nine times. The chain couples TRBV28 to TRBJ1-1, with D unclear. Germline V gene sequence: CDR1 MDHEN, CDR2 SYDVKM. The germline V and J ends were trimmed by 1 base and 10 bases, with 22 bases remaining between them. This CDR3 comprises 16 residues. This CDR3 reads CASSLSLGEAGIAAFF. CDR3 nucleotides: TGTGCCAGCAGTTTATCTTTAGGTGAGGCGGGTATTGCAGCTTTCTTT.

The V and J genes are TRBV6-1 and TRBJ1-2; possible D gene TRBD1, 6 bases. Looked up from germline, CDR1 is MNHNS and CDR2 is SASEGT. Trimming left V 7 bases short and J 4 bases short, with 16 bases between. The CDR3 is 14 residues long. The CDR3 DNA sequence: TGTGCCAGCAACCCGACCGGACAGTTCTATGGCTACACCTTC. As protein: CASNPTGQFYGYTF.

This sequence joins TRBV5-1 and TRBJ2-2; 8 bases line up with TRBD2. The V gene end was trimmed by 0 bases and the J gene end by 3 bases; junction bases not matched to a gene: 1. The CDR3 is 15 amino acids. Germline assignment: CDR1 SGHRS and CDR2 YFSETQ. The CDR3 here is CASSLVLADTGELFF. In DNA, the CDR3 is TGCGCCAGCAGCTTGGTACTAGCGGACACCGGGGAGCTGTTTTTT.

The CDR3 nucleotides are TGTGCCAGCGGTGGACAGGTCCCTTCACCCCTCCACTTT. This translates into CASGGQVPSPLHF. The chain combines TRBV28 with TRBJ1-6; 7 bases map to TRBD1. CDR1 and CDR2 (germline): MDHEN, SYDVKM. This CDR3 region has 13 residues. Trimming at V came to 8 bases and at J to 9 bases, leaving 7 bases not matched to a gene.

The rearrangement joins TRBV30 to TRBJ1-2; tentatively, D is TRBD1 (5 bases). This CDR3 has 13 amino acids. The germline V gene encodes CDR1 GTSNPN and CDR2 SVGIG (reference sequence). The V end was cut by 8 bases, the J end by 5 bases, with 18 bases between. The CDR3: CAGSHDREYGYTF. CDR3 bases: TGTGCCGGCAGCCATGACAGAGAATATGGCTACACCTTC. The full variable domain, rest sourced from reference TRBV30 and TRBJ1-2, is SQTIHQWPATLVQPVGSPLSLECTVEGTSNPNLYWYRQAAGRGLQLLFYSVGIGQISSEVPQNLSASRPQDRQFILSSKKLLLSDSGFYLCAGSHDREYGYTFGSGTRLTVV.

The V gene is TRBV29-1, the J gene TRBJ1-1, with D tentatively TRBD1 (6 bases). The CDR3 has 13 residues. Germline CDR1 SQVTM, CDR2 ANQGSEA. The germline V and J ends were trimmed by 6 bases and 6 bases, with 17 bases remaining between them. This CDR3 is CSVLLQGSAEAFF. The CDR3 DNA sequence: TGCAGCGTGCTTTTGCAGGGGAGCGCTGAAGCTTTCTTT.

The V call is TRBV6-5, the J call TRBJ1-2; D is perhaps TRBD1 (5 bases). This CDR3 has 13 residues. Looked up from germline, CDR1 is MNHEY and CDR2 is SVGAGI. Trimming took 2 bases from V and 5 from J, leaving 9 bases between them. The CDR3 DNA reads as TGTGCCAGCAGTTACGGCAGGGTGTATGGCTACACCTTC. Amino acids: CASSYGRVYGYTF.

The chain joins TRBV5-8 to TRBJ1-5; D is ambiguous. V lost 0 bases, J lost 0 bases, and 7 bases lay in between. The length of the CDR3 is 15 residues. In germline, CDR1 is SGHTS, CDR2 YDEGEE. The CDR3 nucleotides read TGTGCCAGCAGCTTGGCTGGGAGTAGCAATCAGCCCCAGCATTTT. Amino acids: CASSLAGSSNQPQHF.

The chain uses TRBV4-3 and TRBJ2-3, with D uncertain. The germline V gene encodes CDR1 LGHNA and CDR2 YSLEER. Trimming shortened V by 0 bases and J by 2 bases, and 6 bases separated the two germline ends. There are 14 residues in the CDR3. CDR3 region: CASSQDGPTDTQYF. Written as DNA, the CDR3 is TGCGCCAGCAGCCAAGATGGCCCCACAGATACGCAGTATTTT.

A word on this clone: Different DNA sequences within this sample yield the same CDR3. CDR3 sequence (DNA): TGTGCCAGTAGTATAGCTCTCCGCAGGGGACTAGCGGTTAGGTACGAGCAGTACTTC. Translation gives CASSIALRRGLAVRYEQYF. The chain employs TRBV19 and TRBJ2-7, with 11 bases fitting TRBD2. The CDR3 consists of 19 residues. V shed 1 base and J 4 bases; nucleotides not matched to a gene: 15. The germline gives CDR1 LNHDA, CDR2 SQIVND (reference sequence).

This clone was observed a single time. This sequence joins TRBV27 and TRBJ1-5; 10 positions match TRBD1. The germline V gene encodes CDR1 MNHEY and CDR2 SMNVEV (reference sequence). Trimming cost V 6 bases and J 0 bases; bases outside gene matches: 8. This CDR3 is 17 amino acids long. The CDR3 coding sequence is TGTGCCAGCAGCTCCGGACAGGGGGTCTATAGCAATCAGCCCCAGCATTTT. Its translation: CASSSGQGVYSNQPQHF.